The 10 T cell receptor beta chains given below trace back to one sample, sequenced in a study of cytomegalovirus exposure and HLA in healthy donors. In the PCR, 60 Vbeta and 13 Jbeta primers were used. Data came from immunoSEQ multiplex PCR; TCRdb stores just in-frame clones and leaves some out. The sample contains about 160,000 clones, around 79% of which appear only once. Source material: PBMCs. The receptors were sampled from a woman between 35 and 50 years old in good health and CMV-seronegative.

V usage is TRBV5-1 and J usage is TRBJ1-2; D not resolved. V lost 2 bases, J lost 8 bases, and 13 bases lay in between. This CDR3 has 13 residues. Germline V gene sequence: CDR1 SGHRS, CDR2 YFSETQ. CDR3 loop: CASSFEGLQGYTF. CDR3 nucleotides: TGCGCCAGCAGCTTCGAGGGCCTCCAGGGCTACACCTTC.

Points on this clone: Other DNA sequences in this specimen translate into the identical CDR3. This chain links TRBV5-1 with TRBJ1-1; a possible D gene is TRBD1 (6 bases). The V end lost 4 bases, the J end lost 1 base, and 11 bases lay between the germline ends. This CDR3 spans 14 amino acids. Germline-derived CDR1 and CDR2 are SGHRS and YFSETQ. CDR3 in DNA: TGCGCCAGCAGCAAGGGACATCGGAACACTGAAGCTTTCTTT. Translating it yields CASSKGHRNTEAFF. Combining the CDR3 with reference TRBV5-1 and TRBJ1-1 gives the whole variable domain KAGVTQTPRYLIKTRGQQVTLSCSPISGHRSVSWYQQTPGQGLQFLFEYFSETQRNKGNFPGRFSGRQFSNSRSEMNVSTLELGDSALYLCASSKGHRNTEAFFGQGTRLTVV.

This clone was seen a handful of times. The CDR3 region has the DNA TGTGCCAGCAGTGAATACGGGGGACGGACTGAAGCTTTCTTT. It specifies CASSEYGGRTEAFF. This sequence joins TRBV25-1 and TRBJ1-1; a weak D match, TRBD1 (5 bases). Per the germline V gene, CDR1 is MGHDK and CDR2 is SYGVNS. The V end was cut by 0 bases, the J end by 5 bases, with 10 bases between. The CDR3 is 14 amino acids. The full variable domain, with the rest looked up from reference TRBV25-1 and TRBJ1-1, is EADIYQTPRYLVIGTGKKITLECSQTMGHDKMYWYQQDPGMELHLIHYSYGVNSTEKGDLSSESTVSRIRTEHFPLTLESARPSHTSQYLCASSEYGGRTEAFFGQGTRLTVV.

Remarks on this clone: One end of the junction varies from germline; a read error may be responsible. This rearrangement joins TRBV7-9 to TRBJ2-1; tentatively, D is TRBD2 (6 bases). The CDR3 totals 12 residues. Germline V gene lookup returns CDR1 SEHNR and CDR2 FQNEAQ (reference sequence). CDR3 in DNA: TGTTCCAGCAGCTTATTGGGGGGTAGGCAGTTCTTC. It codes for CSSSLLGGRQFF.

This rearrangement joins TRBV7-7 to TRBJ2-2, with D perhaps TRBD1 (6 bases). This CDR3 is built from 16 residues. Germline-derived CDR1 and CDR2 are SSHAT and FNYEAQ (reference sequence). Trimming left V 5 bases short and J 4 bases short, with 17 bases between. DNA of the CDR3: TGTGCCAGCAGCCCCCGGGGCAGGGGCGGCACCGGGGAGCTGTTTTTT. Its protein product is CASSPRGRGGTGELFF. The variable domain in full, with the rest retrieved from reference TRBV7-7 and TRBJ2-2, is GAGVSQSPRYKVTKRGQDVTLRCDPISSHATLYWYQQALGQGPEFLTYFNYEAQPDKSGLPSDRFSAERPEGSISTLTIQRTEQRDSAMYRCASSPRGRGGTGELFFGEGSRLTVL.

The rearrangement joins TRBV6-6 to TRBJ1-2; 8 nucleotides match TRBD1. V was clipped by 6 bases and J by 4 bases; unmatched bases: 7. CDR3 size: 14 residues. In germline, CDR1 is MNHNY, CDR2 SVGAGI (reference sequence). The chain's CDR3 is CASSHSDRAYGYTF. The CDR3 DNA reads TGTGCCAGCAGCCACTCGGACAGGGCCTATGGCTACACCTTC.

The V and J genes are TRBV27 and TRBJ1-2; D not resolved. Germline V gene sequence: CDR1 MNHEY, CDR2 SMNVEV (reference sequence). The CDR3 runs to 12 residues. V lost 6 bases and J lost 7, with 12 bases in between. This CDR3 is CASRIMGGGYTF. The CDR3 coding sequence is TGTGCCAGCAGGATTATGGGAGGTGGCTACACCTTC.

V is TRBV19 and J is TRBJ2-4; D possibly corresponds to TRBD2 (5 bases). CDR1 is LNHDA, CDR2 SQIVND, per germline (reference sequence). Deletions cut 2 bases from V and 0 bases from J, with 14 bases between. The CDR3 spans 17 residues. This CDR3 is CASSILGEALAKNIQYF. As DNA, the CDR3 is TGTGCCAGTAGTATATTGGGAGAAGCATTAGCCAAAAACATTCAGTACTTC.

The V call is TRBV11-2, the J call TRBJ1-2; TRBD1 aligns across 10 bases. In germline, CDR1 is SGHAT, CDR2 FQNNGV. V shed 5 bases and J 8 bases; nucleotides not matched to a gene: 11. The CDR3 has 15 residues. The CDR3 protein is CASSRLRQGAGGYTF. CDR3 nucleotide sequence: TGTGCCAGCAGCCGACTTAGACAGGGGGCGGGAGGCTACACCTTC.

CDR3: CASSLTTSGTSVNEQFF. CDR3 sequence (DNA): TGCGCCAGCAGCCTTACCACTTCCGGGACTAGCGTCAATGAGCAGTTCTTC. The chain is built from TRBV4-1 and TRBJ2-1, with 10 bases matching TRBD2. Germline-derived CDR1 and CDR2 are MGHRA and YSYEKL. V dropped 4 bases and J dropped 6; count of bases not matched to a gene: 12. This CDR3 contains 17 residues.